The 6 T cell receptor beta chains in this list originate from one sample, sequenced in a study of shared clonotypes between healthy human individuals. Clones were sequenced by immunoSEQ multiplex PCR, and TCRdb holds only the in-frame ones, with some missing. The sample holds approximately 1.9 million clones; around 93% are singletons and the top ten take about 1.7%. Naivety among CD8 cells was defined by CD45RO negativity and positive CCR7 selection, thereby excluding terminally differentiated effector memory CD45RA+ cells. Sequences were obtained from naive CD8+ T cells from PBMCs. The source is a man between 18 and 35 years old in good health. Some clones in this sample may be carry-over from other donors' samples.

This clone appeared once. The chain combines TRBV13 with TRBJ1-5; perhaps TRBD1 as D (5 bases). Germline loops: CDR1 PRHDT, CDR2 FYEKMQ (reference sequence). With 5 bases removed from V and 3 bases from J, the gap between germline ends came to 11 bases. This CDR3 comprises 14 residues. The CDR3 bases are TGTGCCAGCAGCCCTAGGGGCTACAATCAGCCCCAGCATTTT. Its translation: CASSPRGYNQPQHF.

The chain has TRBV28 and TRBJ2-7; no reliable D call. Germline V gene sequence: CDR1 MDHEN, CDR2 SYDVKM. Trimming shortened V by 3 bases and J by 4 bases, and 13 bases separated the two germline ends. The CDR3 runs 14 residues. CDR3 in DNA: TGTGCCAGCAGTTTTTCGGCCGTTGGTTACGAGCAGTACTTC. Its protein is CASSFSAVGYEQYF.

V gene TRBV25-1 combines with J gene TRBJ1-4; no reliable D call. Germline V gene lookup returns CDR1 MGHDK and CDR2 SYGVNS. The V end was cut by 6 bases, the J end by 7 bases, with 6 bases between. CDR3 size: 11 residues. The CDR3 DNA sequence: TGTGCCAGCAGAAAAAGTGAAAAACTGTTTTTT. Amino acid sequence: CASRKSEKLFF.

This chain joins TRBV7-9 and TRBJ2-5; possibly TRBD2 for D (5 bases). With 6 bases removed from V and 4 bases from J, the gap between germline ends came to 15 bases. Germline V gene lookup returns CDR1 SEHNR and CDR2 FQNEAQ (reference sequence). There are 14 residues in the CDR3. DNA of the CDR3: TGTGCCAGCAGGCGAGGGCCAGTGGGAGAGACCCAGTACTTC. This codes for CASRRGPVGETQYF.

The genes are TRBV6-1 and TRBJ2-7; D gene unclear. The CDR3 has 15 residues. The V gene's germline CDR1 is MNHNS and CDR2 SASEGT. Trimming stripped 1 base from V and 2 bases from J, with 12 bases between. CDR3 loop: CASSEEVSVPYEQYF. In DNA form, the CDR3 reads TGTGCCAGCAGTGAAGAGGTCTCCGTCCCCTACGAGCAGTACTTC.

This clone was detected only once. The chain couples TRBV6-1 to TRBJ2-2; D remains unclear. V was trimmed by 4 bases and J by 9 bases, leaving 6 bases between them. In germline, CDR1 is MNHNS, CDR2 SASEGT. CDR3 length: 11 amino acids. CDR3 nucleotide sequence: TGTGCCAGCAGTGGGGCATGGGAGCTGTTTTTT. It encodes CASSGAWELFF.